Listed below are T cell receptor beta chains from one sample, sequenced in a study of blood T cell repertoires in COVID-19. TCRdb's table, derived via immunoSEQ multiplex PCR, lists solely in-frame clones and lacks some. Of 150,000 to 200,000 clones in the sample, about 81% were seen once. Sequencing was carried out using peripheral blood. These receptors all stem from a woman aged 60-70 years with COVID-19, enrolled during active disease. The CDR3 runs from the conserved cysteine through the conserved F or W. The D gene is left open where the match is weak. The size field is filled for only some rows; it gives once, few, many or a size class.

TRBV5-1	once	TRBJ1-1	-	CASRRGNTEAFF	TGCGCCAGCAGGCGGGGGAACACTGAAGCTTTCTTT
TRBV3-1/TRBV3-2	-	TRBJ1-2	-	CASSQEDWWAGSGYTF	TGTGCCAGCAGCCAAGAAGATTGGTGGGCGGGGTCTGGCTACACCTTC
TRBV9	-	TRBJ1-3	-	CASSAQAGSGNTIYF	TGTGCCAGCAGCGCCCAGGCAGGGTCTGGAAACACCATATATTTT
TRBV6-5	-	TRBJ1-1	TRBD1	CASRGQGRWNTEAFF	TGTGCCAGCAGGGGACAGGGTAGATGGAACACTGAAGCTTTCTTT
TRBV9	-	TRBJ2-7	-	CASSSPFGQSSSYEQYF	TGTGCCAGCAGCTCACCCTTTGGACAATCGAGCTCCTACGAGCAGTACTTC
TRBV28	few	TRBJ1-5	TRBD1	CASRPTGGTVLGNQPQHF	TGTGCCAGCAGACCGACAGGGGGTACAGTGTTAGGCAATCAGCCCCAGCATTTT
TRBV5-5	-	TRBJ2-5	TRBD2	CASSLAWLAGGPGRETQYF	TGTGCCAGCAGCTTGGCCTGGCTAGCGGGGGGGCCAGGGCGTGAGACCCAGTACTTC
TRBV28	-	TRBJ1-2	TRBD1	CASSRDRSMGYTF	TGTGCCAGCAGCCGGGACAGGTCTATGGGTTACACCTTC
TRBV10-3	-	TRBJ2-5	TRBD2	CAISASRSSGGETQYF	TGTGCCATCAGTGCTTCTCGGTCTAGCGGGGGGGAGACCCAGTACTTC
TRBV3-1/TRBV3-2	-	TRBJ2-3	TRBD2	CASSHGTSGGTQYF	TGTGCCAGCAGCCACGGGACTAGCGGAGGGACGCAGTATTTT
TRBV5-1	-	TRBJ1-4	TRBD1	CASSSRQGTNEKLFF	TGCGCCAGCAGCTCTCGACAGGGTACTAATGAAAAACTGTTTTTT
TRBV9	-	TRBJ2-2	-	CASSERWETNTGELFF	TGTGCCAGCAGCGAACGCTGGGAGACGAACACCGGGGAGCTGTTTTTT
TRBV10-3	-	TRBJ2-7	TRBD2	CAISESRLAGSSYEQYF	TGTGCCATCAGTGAGTCCCGACTAGCGGGAAGCTCCTACGAGCAGTACTTC
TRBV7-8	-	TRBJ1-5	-	CASSLRAAGYNQPQHF	TGTGCCAGCAGCTTAAGAGCAGCAGGTTACAATCAGCCCCAGCATTTT
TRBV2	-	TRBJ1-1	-	CASSRTVNTNTEAFF	TGTGCCAGCAGTAGGACTGTGAACACGAACACTGAAGCTTTCTTT
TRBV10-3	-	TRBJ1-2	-	CAISESRNYGYTF	TGTGCCATCAGTGAGTCGAGGAATTATGGCTACACCTTC
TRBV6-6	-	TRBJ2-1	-	CASSSLSGNEQFF	TGTGCCAGCAGTTCCCTCAGCGGCAATGAGCAGTTCTTC
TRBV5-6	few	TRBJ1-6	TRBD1	CASSLYGQGTGPLHF	TGTGCCAGCAGCTTGTACGGACAGGGGACCGGACCCCTCCACTTT
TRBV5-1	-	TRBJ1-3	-	CASQTGSGNTIYF	TGCGCCAGCCAAACAGGCTCTGGAAACACCATATATTTT
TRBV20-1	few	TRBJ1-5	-	CSASHLGRDNQPQHF	TGCAGTGCTAGTCATTTGGGCAGGGACAATCAGCCCCAGCATTTT
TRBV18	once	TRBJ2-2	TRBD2	CASPQWLAGGPDTGELFF	TGTGCCAGCCCGCAGTGGCTAGCGGGAGGGCCGGACACCGGGGAGCTGTTTTTT
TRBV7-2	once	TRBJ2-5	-	CASSQQRGETQYF	TGTGCCAGCAGCCAACAACGTGGAGAGACCCAGTACTTC
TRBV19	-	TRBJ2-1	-	CASTTEGTFYNEQFF	TGTGCCAGTACTACAGAGGGGACTTTTTACAATGAGCAGTTCTTC
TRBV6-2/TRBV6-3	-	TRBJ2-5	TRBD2	CASSYAGLASQETQYF	TGTGCCAGCAGTTACGCTGGACTAGCGAGCCAAGAGACCCAGTACTTC
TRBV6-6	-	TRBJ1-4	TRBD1	CASSYHPGQRGEKLFF	TGTGCCAGCAGTTACCATCCGGGACAGCGCGGTGAAAAACTGTTTTTT
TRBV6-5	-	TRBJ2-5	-	CASSLGETQYF	TGTGCCAGCAGCCTCGGGGAGACCCAGTACTTC
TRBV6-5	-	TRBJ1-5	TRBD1	CASRDGQGGAPQHF	TGTGCCAGCAGAGACGGACAGGGTGGTGCGCCCCAGCATTTT
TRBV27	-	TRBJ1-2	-	CASNKAGGDYGYTF	TGTGCCAGCAATAAGGCGGGGGGAGACTATGGCTACACCTTC
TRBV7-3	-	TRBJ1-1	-	CASSPGVANTEAFF	TGTGCCAGCAGCCCCGGGGTCGCGAACACTGAAGCTTTCTTT
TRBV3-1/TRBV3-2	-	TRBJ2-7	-	CASSQNRVHEQYF	TGTGCCAGCAGCCAAAACAGGGTCCACGAGCAGTACTTC
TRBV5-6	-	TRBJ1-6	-	CASSPISRADNSPLHF	TGTGCCAGCAGCCCAATCAGCAGGGCCGATAATTCACCCCTCCACTTT
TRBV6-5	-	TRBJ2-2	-	CAGERLNTGELFF	TGTGCCGGTGAGAGGCTGAACACCGGGGAGCTGTTTTTT
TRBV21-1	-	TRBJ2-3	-	CASSKGTSGGFTDTQYF	TGTGCCAGCAGCAAGGGGACTAGCGGGGGTTTCACAGATACGCAGTATTTT
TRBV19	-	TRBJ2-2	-	CASSIASISGELFF	TGTGCCAGTAGTATAGCCAGTATCTCCGGGGAGCTGTTTTTT
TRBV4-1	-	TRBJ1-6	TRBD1	CASSQLPGQSNSPLHF	TGCGCCAGCAGCCAACTTCCGGGACAGAGTAATTCACCCCTCCACTTT
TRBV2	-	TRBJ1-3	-	CASSERDINTIYF	TGTGCCAGCAGTGAGAGGGACATAAACACCATATATTTT
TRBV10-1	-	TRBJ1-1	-	CASSARQGSTEAFF	TGCGCCAGCAGTGCACGCCAGGGTTCAACTGAAGCTTTCTTT
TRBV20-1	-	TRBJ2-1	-	CSATRDEQFF	TGCAGTGCTACCCGGGATGAGCAGTTCTTC
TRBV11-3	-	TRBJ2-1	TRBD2	CASSPGTRQRNNEQFF	TGTGCCAGCAGCCCTGGGACTAGACAACGGAACAATGAGCAGTTCTTC
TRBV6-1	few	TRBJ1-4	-	CASSETKWGPATNEKLFF	TGTGCCAGCAGTGAAACCAAGTGGGGCCCTGCAACTAATGAAAAACTGTTTTTT
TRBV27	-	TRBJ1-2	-	CASSLKGYYGYTF	TGTGCCAGCTCCCTGAAGGGGTACTATGGCTACACCTTC